This paragraph covers one T cell receptor (beta chain) sequence. The sample belongs to a study of blood T cell repertoires in COVID-19. Background on the study: Acute and convalescent COVID-19 samples came from the United States, Italy and Spain. From T cells, B-cell-depleted T cells, or PBMCs came the material, which was cDNA or gDNA.

Patients in Seattle were enrolled during active infection, then followed longitudinally. The CDR3 covers 17 residues. V was clipped by 7 bases and J by 2 bases, with 23 bases between them. CDR1 and CDR2 (germline): SQVTM, ANQGSEA. Authors' methods: Amplification with reference gene primers provided the estimates of nucleated cell counts. The table came from immunoSEQ multiplex PCR; TCRdb's copy has only in-frame clones and leaves some out. V and J calls and clone size come straight from that table; D and trimming were deduced from the DNA. Here the sample spans under 250,000 clones, about 87% being singletons.

The sequencing input was peripheral blood. This chain links TRBV29-1 with TRBJ2-2; possible D gene TRBD1, 7 bases. The source is a woman in her thirties with COVID-19, enrolled during active disease. In nucleotides, the CDR3 is TGCAGCGCCCTCCCGGAGGGGGCTTGGACAAACACCGGGGAGCTGTTTTTT. Protein product: CSALPEGAWTNTGELFF.